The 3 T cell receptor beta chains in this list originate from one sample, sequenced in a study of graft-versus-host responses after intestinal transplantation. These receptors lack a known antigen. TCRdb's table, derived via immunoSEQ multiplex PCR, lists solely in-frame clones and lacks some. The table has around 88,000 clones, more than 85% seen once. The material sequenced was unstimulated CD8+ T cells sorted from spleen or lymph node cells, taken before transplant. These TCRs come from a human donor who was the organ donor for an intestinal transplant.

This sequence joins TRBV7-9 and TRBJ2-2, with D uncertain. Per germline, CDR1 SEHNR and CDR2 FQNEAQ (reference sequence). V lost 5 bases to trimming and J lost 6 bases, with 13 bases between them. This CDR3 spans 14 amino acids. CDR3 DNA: TGTGCCAGCAGCCCGATCATTTCCCCCGGGGAGCTGTTTTTT. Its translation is CASSPIISPGELFF.

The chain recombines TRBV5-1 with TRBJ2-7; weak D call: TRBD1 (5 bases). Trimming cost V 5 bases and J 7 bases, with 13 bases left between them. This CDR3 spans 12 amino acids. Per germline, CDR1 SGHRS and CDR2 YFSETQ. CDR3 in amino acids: CASSAKGFEQYF. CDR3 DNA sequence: TGCGCCAGCAGTGCAAAGGGGTTTGAGCAGTACTTC. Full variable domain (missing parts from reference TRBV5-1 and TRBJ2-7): KAGVTQTPRYLIKTRGQQVTLSCSPISGHRSVSWYQQTPGQGLQFLFEYFSETQRNKGNFPGRFSGRQFSNSRSEMNVSTLELGDSALYLCASSAKGFEQYFGPGTRLTVT.

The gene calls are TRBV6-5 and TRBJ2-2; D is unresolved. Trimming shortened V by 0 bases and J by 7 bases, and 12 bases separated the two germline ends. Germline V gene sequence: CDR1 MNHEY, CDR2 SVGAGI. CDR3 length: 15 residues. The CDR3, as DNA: TGTGCCAGCAGTTACTCCATTCGAGTACGCGGGGAGCTGTTTTTT. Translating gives CASSYSIRVRGELFF.